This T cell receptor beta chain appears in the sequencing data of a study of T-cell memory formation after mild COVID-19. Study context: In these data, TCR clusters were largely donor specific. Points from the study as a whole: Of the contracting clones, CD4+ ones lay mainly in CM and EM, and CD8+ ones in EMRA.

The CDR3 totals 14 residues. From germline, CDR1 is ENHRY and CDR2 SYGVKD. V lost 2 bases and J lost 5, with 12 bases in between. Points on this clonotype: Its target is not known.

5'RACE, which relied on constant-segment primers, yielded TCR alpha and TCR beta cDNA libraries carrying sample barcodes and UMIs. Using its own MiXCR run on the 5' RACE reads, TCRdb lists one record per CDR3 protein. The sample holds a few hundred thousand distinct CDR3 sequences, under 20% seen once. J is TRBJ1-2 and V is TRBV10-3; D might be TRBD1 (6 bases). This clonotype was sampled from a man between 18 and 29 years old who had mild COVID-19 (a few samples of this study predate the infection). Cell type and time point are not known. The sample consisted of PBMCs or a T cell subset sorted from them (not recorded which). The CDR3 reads CAISEGGRRYGYTF. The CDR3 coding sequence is TGTGCCATCAGTGAGGGGGGGCGCAGGTATGGCTACACCTTC.